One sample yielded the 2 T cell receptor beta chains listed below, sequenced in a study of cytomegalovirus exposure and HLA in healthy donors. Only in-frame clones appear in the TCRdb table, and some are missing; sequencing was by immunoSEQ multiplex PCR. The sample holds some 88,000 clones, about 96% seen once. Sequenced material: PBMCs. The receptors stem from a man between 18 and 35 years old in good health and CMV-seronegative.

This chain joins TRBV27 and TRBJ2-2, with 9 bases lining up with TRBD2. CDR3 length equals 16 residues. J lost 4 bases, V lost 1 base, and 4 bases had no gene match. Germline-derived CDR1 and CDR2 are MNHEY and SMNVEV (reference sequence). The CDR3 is CASSLFPSGITGELFF. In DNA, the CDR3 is TGTGCCAGCAGTTTATTCCCTAGCGGGATCACCGGGGAGCTGTTTTTT.

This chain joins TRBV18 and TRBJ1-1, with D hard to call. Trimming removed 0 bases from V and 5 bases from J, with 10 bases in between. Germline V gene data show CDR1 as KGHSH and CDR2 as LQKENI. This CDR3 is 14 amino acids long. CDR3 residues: CASSPPLGVTEAFF. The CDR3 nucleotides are TGTGCCAGCTCACCACCACTCGGGGTGACTGAAGCTTTCTTT. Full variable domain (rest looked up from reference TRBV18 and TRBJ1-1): NAGVMQNPRHLVRRRGQEARLRCSPMKGHSHVYWYRQLPEEGLKFMVYLQKENIIDESGMPKERFSAEFPKEGPSILRIQQVVRGDSAAYFCASSPPLGVTEAFFGQGTRLTVV.